This T cell receptor (beta chain) comes out of a study of memory CD8 T cells in hepatitis C reinfection. At the level of the study: After reinfection, a couple of primary-infection resolvers became chronically infected. Samples late or after reinfection came 12 to 24 weeks post-detection.

Time point indicated: late/post reinfection, 12 to 24 weeks after detection. The sorted cells went straight to TCR sequencing with no prior in vitro expansion. Repertoires were generated with immunoSEQ multiplex PCR, while TCRdb's copy carries only in-frame clones and drops some. Of 46,000 or so clones listed, roughly 89% are singletons. In germline, CDR1 is SGHKS, CDR2 YYEKEE (reference sequence). V gave up 2 bases and J gave up 0 bases; unmatched junction bases: 9. This CDR3 has 18 residues. The J gene is TRBJ1-3, the V gene TRBV5-5; TRBD1 matches at 9 bases. The sequencing sample was made of naive CD8+ T cells sorted from blood. The sequence came from a man younger than 30 with hepatitis C virus infection. CDR3 coding DNA: TGTGCCAGCAGCTTACAGGACAGGGGTTCAGGCTCTGGAAACACCATATATTTT. This encodes CASSLQDRGSGSGNTIYF.